The 8 T cell receptor beta chains in this list originate from one sample, sequenced in a study of T cells in Graves' hyperthyroidism and ophthalmopathy. TCR beta CDR3 regions were amplified from RNA. TCR CDR3 regions were first amplified by RT-PCR with HTBI primers. TCRdb re-analysed the multiplex PCR reads in MiXCR, keeping a single row per CDR3 protein. The sample lists about 610,000 distinct CDR3 sequences, around 45% occurring once. The sequenced sample consisted of peripheral blood or thyroid tissue (not recorded which). These receptors were taken from a woman aged 18-29 years with Graves' hyperthyroidism.

This chain uses TRBV20-1 with TRBJ1-1; possibly TRBD1 for D (5 bases). The CDR3 runs to 15 residues. Germline V gene sequence: CDR1 DFQATT, CDR2 SNEGSKA (reference sequence). With 1 base removed from V and 0 bases from J, the gap between germline ends came to 12 bases. The CDR3 is CSARAAGPLNTEAFF. The CDR3 DNA follows: TGCAGTGCTAGAGCTGCGGGACCGTTGAACACTGAAGCTTTCTTT.

This clonotype was seen at least ten times. The gene calls are TRBV20-1 and TRBJ2-7; 16 bases are shared with TRBD2. CDR3 size: 13 residues. Germline assignment: CDR1 DFQATT and CDR2 SNEGSKA (reference sequence). V shed 6 bases, J shed 4 bases, and the junction held 0 bases outside the gene matches. The chain's CDR3 is CSAGLAGGYEQYF. CDR3 sequence (DNA): TGCAGTGCGGGACTAGCGGGAGGGTACGAGCAGTACTTC.

This clonotype came up many times. V gene TRBV7-9 combines with J gene TRBJ2-7, with 8 bases that match TRBD2. V trimming: 3 bases; J trimming: 0 bases; junction bases outside the gene matches: 4. CDR1 is SEHNR and CDR2 is FQNEAQ in the germline V gene (reference sequence). The CDR3 is made up of 15 amino acids. The CDR3 sequence is CASSLSTSGSYEQYF. The CDR3, as DNA: TGTGCCAGCAGCTTGTCTACTAGCGGCTCCTACGAGCAGTACTTC.

This clonotype was seen a handful of times. V gene TRBV4-2 combines with J gene TRBJ2-7; the D gene is possibly TRBD2 (6 bases). The CDR3 length is 15 residues. The germline CDR1 and CDR2 sequences are LGHNA and YNFKEQ. The germline V and J ends were trimmed by 2 bases and 7 bases, with 18 bases remaining between them. CDR3 bases: TGTGCCAGCAGCCAATCTAACCGGGACTCCGATGAGCAGTACTTC. Translation: CASSQSNRDSDEQYF.

Details on this clonotype: As the CDR3 is not closed by the conserved phenylalanine or tryptophan, this likely results from a read error. The DNA is omitted, as the CDR3 cannot be located on it reliably, and the CDR3 follows TCRdb's listing. The chain links TRBV7-9 to TRBJ2-5; the table names TRBD2, a call not compared with the DNA. The CDR3 sequence runs 8 residues, both termini included. Germline V gene lookup returns CDR1 SEHNR and CDR2 FQNEAQ (reference sequence). The CDR3 loop reads CASKRVAS.

V and J are TRBV24-1 and TRBJ2-1, with D possibly matching TRBD1 (6 bases). The CDR3 has 15 amino acids. The V and J ends lost 0 bases and 8 bases respectively, with 13 bases between them. Germline lookup yields CDR1 KGHDR and CDR2 SFDVKD. The CDR3 DNA sequence: TGTGCCACCAGTGATTTGTCGCAGGGGTCGGATGAGCAGTTCTTC. Translating it yields CATSDLSQGSDEQFF.

This clonotype appeared many times. A junction boundary mismatches the germline segment, possibly from a read error. The CDR3 DNA reads TGCAGTGCGAGAGGGGACTCGGGATTGTGGGAGCAGTACTTC. Encoded protein: CSARGDSGLWEQYF. The genes are TRBV20-1 and TRBJ2-7, with D possibly being TRBD2 (6 bases). Germline CDR1 and CDR2: DFQATT and SNEGSKA (reference sequence). This CDR3 is 14 amino acids long.

In its sample, this clonotype was seen many times. The gene calls are TRBV5-4 and TRBJ1-1, with 7 bases that match TRBD1. The CDR3 is 12 residues long. CDR1 is SGHNT, CDR2 YYREEE, per germline (reference sequence). V was clipped by 4 bases and J by 11 bases; unmatched bases: 8. The CDR3 is CASSLEQGTAFF. In nucleotides, the CDR3 is TGTGCCAGCAGCCTAGAACAGGGGACGGCTTTCTTT.